The sequence of this T cell receptor (beta chain) was determined in a study of blood T cells in healthy people across ages. General study points: Strong correlation linked observed beta diversity and percent naive T cells.

Through a sample-barcoded 5' primer and a J-beta primer mix, a second PCR was run for roughly 6 to 12 cycles. TCRdb analysed the 5' RACE reads with MiXCR anew, one entry per CDR3 protein. The sample consists of hundreds of thousands of distinct CDR3 sequences, around 46% of them appearing once. Ranging in age from roughly 6 to 90, the donors were healthy Caucasian individuals from Russia. CDR3 length: 16 residues. CDR1 and CDR2 from the germline V gene are LGHDT and YNNKEL (reference sequence). Worth noting for this clonotype: The target antigen is unknown.

The chain employs TRBV3-1 and TRBJ2-1; D is undetermined. The DNA end favors TRBJ2-7, so the J call may be wrong. Sample: blood. The receptor comes from a woman in her sixties or seventies in good health. CDR3 nucleotides: TGTGCCAGCAGCCAAGTTCTGCAAAGCTCCTACAATGAGCAGTACTTC. Protein sequence: CASSQVLQSSYNEQYF.